This T cell receptor (beta chain) was profiled in a study of T-cell reconstitution after alpha-beta-depleted transplantation in children. TCRbeta library construction was performed incorporating unique molecular identifiers. Via MiXCR, TCRdb re-called the PCR reads, giving one row per CDR3 protein. The data contain almost 400,000 distinct CDR3 sequences, roughly 20% of them singletons. The input for sequencing was PBMCs from the stem cell graft donor, taken from the stem cell graft. The origin of this receptor is a human donor who donated a stem cell graft to a child with acute myeloid leukemia.

The CDR3, as DNA: TGTGCCAGCAGCTTGCCACGAACTGAAGCTTTCTTT. Translated, it gives CASSLPRTEAFF. V and J are TRBV5-6 and TRBJ1-1; D gene uncertain. Looked up from germline, CDR1 is SGHDT and CDR2 is YYEEEE. The CDR3 is made up of 12 amino acids. V lost 1 base and J lost 5, with 6 bases in between.